Following are 14 T cell receptor beta chains from one sample sequenced in a study of T cells after yellow fever vaccination. TCRdb reprocessed the 5' RACE reads via MiXCR and lists one record per CDR3 protein. The sample includes some 560,000 distinct CDR3 sequences, roughly a sixth of them seen just once. Sequenced material: PBMCs, taken more than 4 days after the first yellow fever vaccination. The receptor source for this set is a man aged 18-30 years who received the YFV17D yellow fever vaccine.

This clonotype was seen a few times. The V gene is TRBV3-1, the J gene TRBJ2-5, with D possibly TRBD1 on 6 matching bases. In germline, CDR1 is LGHDT, CDR2 YNNKEL (reference sequence). The CDR3 spans 15 residues. V was pared by 1 base and J by 7 bases, with 16 bases between. CDR3 region: CASSQVWDTEGTQYF. The CDR3 DNA reads TGTGCCAGCAGCCAAGTCTGGGACACCGAAGGGACCCAGTACTTC.

The chain has TRBV12-3 or TRBV12-4 and TRBJ2-3; D may be TRBD2 (7 bases). V lost 3 bases and J lost 14, with 12 bases in between. The CDR3 has 11 residues. CDR3 nucleotides: TGTGCCAGCAGTTTTATCGGGGGGCCGTATTTT. This sequence encodes CASSFIGGPYF.

This clonotype was recorded a few times. The chain employs TRBV12-3 or TRBV12-4 and TRBJ2-3; D is unresolved. The CDR3 is made up of 20 amino acids. Trimming removed 6 bases from V and 4 bases from J, with 32 bases in between. Here the CDR3 reads CASSPKTSGLGAQSADTQYF. CDR3 DNA sequence: TGTGCCAGCAGCCCCAAAACCTCCGGTCTCGGAGCCCAGAGCGCAGATACGCAGTATTTT.

This clonotype was counted a few times. The chain has TRBV7-8 and TRBJ1-4, with TRBD1 as a possible D gene (6 bases). The germline V gene has CDR1 SGHVS and CDR2 FQNEAQ. This CDR3 contains 15 residues. With 1 base removed from V and 8 bases from J, the gap between germline ends came to 14 bases. The CDR3: CASSLVQGVGEKLFF. CDR3 nucleotide sequence: TGTGCCAGCAGCTTAGTACAGGGTGTAGGGGAAAAACTGTTTTTT.

This clonotype showed up just a few times. The chain employs TRBV20-1 and TRBJ2-7, with 7 bases matching TRBD1. V shed 0 bases and J 0 bases; nucleotides not matched to a gene: 5. From germline, CDR1 is DFQATT and CDR2 SNEGSKA (reference sequence). The CDR3 extends over 15 amino acids. The CDR3 region has the DNA TGCAGTGCTAGAGAGAACTGGGACAGCTCCTACGAGCAGTACGTC. Its protein is CSARENWDSSYEQYV.

The table lists this clonotype with a few counts. This rearrangement joins TRBV20-1 to TRBJ2-3; 8 bases line up with TRBD1. The CDR3 is 16 residues long. Germline loops: CDR1 DFQATT, CDR2 SNEGSKA (reference sequence). J was trimmed by 3 bases and V by 0 bases; bases with no gene match: 8. The CDR3 sequence: CSARDFGQGWTDTQYF. The CDR3 DNA follows: TGCAGTGCTAGAGATTTCGGACAGGGTTGGACAGATACGCAGTATTTT.

This clonotype occurred a few times. J is TRBJ1-3 and V is TRBV7-9, with D unresolved. The CDR3 consists of 15 residues. Germline loops: CDR1 SEHNR, CDR2 FQNEAQ (reference sequence). Deletions cut 5 bases from V and 0 bases from J, with 11 bases between. DNA of the CDR3: TGTGCCAGCAGCCCGTCGGGGATCTCTGGAAACACCATATATTTT. This gives the protein CASSPSGISGNTIYF.

The chain joins TRBV7-2 to TRBJ2-5; D call uncertain. CDR3 length: 12 amino acids. Germline CDR1 SGHTA, CDR2 FQGNSA. Trimming took 9 bases from V and 1 from J, leaving 9 bases between them. CDR3 amino acids: CASGYGQETQYF. The DNA of the CDR3 is TGTGCCAGTGGATACGGCCAAGAGACCCAGTACTTC.

Details on this clonotype: This CDR3 fails to terminate in the conserved phenylalanine or tryptophan, so it likely reflects a read error. The chain combines TRBV7-2 with TRBJ2-3; perhaps TRBD2 as D (5 bases). Per germline, CDR1 SGHTA and CDR2 FQGNSA. The V gene lost 5 bases and the J gene lost 4 bases, with 7 bases spanning the gap. The CDR3 length is 12 residues. For the CDR3, the DNA is TGTGCCAGCAGCAAACTAGCAGATACGCAGTATTTA. It specifies CASSKLADTQYL.

The V call is TRBV30, the J call TRBJ2-7, with 10 bases that match TRBD2. The V and J ends lost 1 base and 9 bases, in that order; junction bases with no gene match: 6. The CDR3 runs 13 residues. Germline V gives CDR1 GTSNPN, CDR2 SVGIG (reference sequence). The CDR3 spells CAWSEEVAGGQYF. CDR3 nucleotide sequence: TGTGCCTGGAGTGAGGAGGTAGCGGGAGGGCAGTACTTC.

V and J are TRBV5-1 and TRBJ2-2; no definite D call. V was shortened by 6 bases and J by 2 bases, with 11 bases between the two germline ends. The CDR3 spans 14 residues. Germline V gene lookup returns CDR1 SGHRS and CDR2 YFSETQ. This CDR3 is CASKLVGNTGELFF. In DNA form, the CDR3 reads TGCGCCAGCAAGCTAGTGGGAAACACCGGGGAGCTGTTTTTT.

In its sample, this clonotype was seen many times. This chain links TRBV29-1 with TRBJ2-5, with D unresolved. V shed 4 bases and J shed 2 bases, with 2 bases lying between them. The CDR3 length is 10 residues. The V gene's germline CDR1 is SQVTM and CDR2 ANQGSEA. CDR3 amino acids: CSVVQETQYF. As DNA, the CDR3 is TGCAGCGTTGTACAAGAGACCCAGTACTTC.

This chain joins TRBV6-2 or TRBV6-3 and TRBJ2-1, with D uncertain. This CDR3 is 14 amino acids long. The V end was cut by 2 bases, the J end by 3 bases, with 8 bases between. Germline V CDR1 and CDR2: MNHEY, SVGEGT. DNA for the CDR3: TGTGCCAGCAGTTACGCGGCGGTCTACAATGAGCAGTTCTTC. Protein sequence: CASSYAAVYNEQFF.

This clonotype was counted ten times or more. The chain employs TRBV12-3 or TRBV12-4 and TRBJ1-3; D gene ambiguous. This CDR3 region has 14 residues. The V end was cut by 6 bases, the J end by 0 bases, with 9 bases between. CDR3 in DNA: TGTGCCAGCAGCCTGTCAGGCTCTGGAAACACCATATATTTT. The encoded protein is CASSLSGSGNTIYF.